Each of the 31 T cell receptor beta chains below was sequenced from the same sample in a study of T cell responses to AZD1222 COVID-19 vaccine. The assay was immunoSEQ multiplex PCR, and TCRdb's table has in-frame clones only and misses some. The sample comprises around 130,000 clones, 75% to 95% of which are singletons, and 1.9% rests with the top ten. This specimen was peripheral blood, taken 28 days after the second AZD1222 dose. These receptors all stem from an adult who received the AZD1222 COVID-19 vaccine.

A single count supports this clone. The rearrangement joins TRBV7-9 to TRBJ1-1; TRBD1 is a possible D gene (6 bases). The V gene's germline CDR1 is SEHNR and CDR2 FQNEAQ (reference sequence). The V and J ends lost 1 base and 5 bases respectively, with 14 bases between them. This CDR3 spans 15 amino acids. The CDR3 coding sequence is TGTGCCAGCAGCTTAGTGGGACAAGGGGGGACTGAAGCTTTCTTT. This sequence encodes CASSLVGQGGTEAFF.

V usage is TRBV30 and J usage is TRBJ1-6; D remains unclear. V was clipped by 1 base and J by 3 bases, with 10 bases between them. This CDR3 spans 15 amino acids. Germline V gene sequence: CDR1 GTSNPN, CDR2 SVGIG (reference sequence). CDR3 amino acids: CAWSGTAYYNSPLHF. As DNA, the CDR3 is TGTGCCTGGAGTGGGACGGCCTACTATAATTCACCCCTCCACTTT.

The chain couples TRBV27 to TRBJ2-5; 7 bases align to TRBD2. Germline V gene sequence: CDR1 MNHEY, CDR2 SMNVEV (reference sequence). J lost 9 bases, V lost 6 bases, and 19 bases had no gene match. This CDR3 region has 16 residues. For the CDR3, the DNA is TGTGCCAGCAGAAGCGGGGCAGGGCCGGTTTCGGTGGCCCAGTACTTC. As protein: CASRSGAGPVSVAQYF.

This sequence joins TRBV5-5 and TRBJ1-6, with D perhaps matching TRBD1 (6 bases). Germline V gene sequence: CDR1 SGHKS, CDR2 YYEKEE (reference sequence). CDR3 length equals 15 residues. The V and J ends lost 4 bases and 8 bases respectively, with 16 bases between them. The CDR3 DNA follows: TGTGCCAGCAGCCCCCCCCCTAGACAGGATTCACCCCTCCACTTT. Amino acid sequence: CASSPPPRQDSPLHF.

This chain links TRBV19 with TRBJ2-1, with a possible D match to TRBD1 (6 bases). V was shortened by 3 bases and J by 7 bases, with 22 bases between the two germline ends. Germline values: CDR1 LNHDA, CDR2 SQIVND (reference sequence). This CDR3 spans 17 amino acids. The CDR3 sequence is CASSIRQVLGVRNEQFF. The CDR3 bases are TGTGCCAGTAGTATCCGACAGGTCCTGGGGGTTAGGAATGAGCAGTTCTTC.

The V and J genes are TRBV5-6 and TRBJ2-2, with D hard to call. Germline values: CDR1 SGHDT, CDR2 YYEEEE. This CDR3 has 14 residues. V gave up 0 bases and J gave up 2 bases, with 5 bases separating them. CDR3 sequence: CASSLELNTGELFF. The CDR3 coding sequence is TGTGCCAGCAGCTTGGAGCTAAACACCGGGGAGCTGTTTTTT.

The V and J genes are TRBV7-8 and TRBJ1-5; D is uncertain. V shed 5 bases and J shed 3 bases, with 11 bases lying between them. Germline V CDR1 and CDR2: SGHVS, FQNEAQ. There are 14 residues in the CDR3. CDR3 nucleotides: TGTGCCAGCAGCCTGTTGGGCTACAATCAGCCCCAGCATTTT. It yields the protein CASSLLGYNQPQHF.

The V call is TRBV2, the J call TRBJ1-2, with 7 bases matching TRBD1. J gave up 14 bases and V 6 bases, and 12 bases lay outside the gene matches. CDR1 is SNHLY, CDR2 FYNNEI, per germline. The CDR3 covers 12 residues. The CDR3 sequence is CASSSASGGETF. The CDR3 DNA follows: TGTGCCAGCAGCTCCGCGTCAGGGGGTGAAACCTTC.

The genes are TRBV6-6 and TRBJ1-5; D remains ambiguous. V was shortened by 2 bases and J by 4 bases, with 12 bases between the two germline ends. The length of the CDR3 is 15 residues. Germline V gene sequence: CDR1 MNHNY, CDR2 SVGAGI (reference sequence). The CDR3 bases are TGTGCCAGCAGTTACCATTCGGGTGAAAATCAGCCCCAGCATTTT. The encoded protein is CASSYHSGENQPQHF.

The genes are TRBV6-5 and TRBJ1-5; the match to TRBD1 covers 9 bases. With V trimmed by 6 bases and J by 6 bases, 3 bases remained unmatched. Germline loops: CDR1 MNHEY, CDR2 SVGAGI. The length of the CDR3 is 13 residues. As DNA, the CDR3 is TGTGCCAGCAGCGGGACAGGGTCTCAGCCCCAGCATTTT. As protein: CASSGTGSQPQHF.

This clone has a single count. The V call is TRBV6-4, the J call TRBJ1-1; D gene ambiguous. V lost 5 bases and J 0 bases, leaving 7 bases between the germline ends. The CDR3 contains 13 residues. From germline, CDR1 is MRHNA and CDR2 SNTAGT. This chain's CDR3 is CASSQELNTEAFF. In nucleotides, the CDR3 is TGTGCCAGCAGTCAGGAGTTGAACACTGAAGCTTTCTTT.

The chain links TRBV5-1 to TRBJ1-2, with TRBD1 as a possible D gene (6 bases). CDR3 length: 12 residues. Germline assignment: CDR1 SGHRS and CDR2 YFSETQ. Trimming shortened V by 10 bases and J by 8 bases, and 18 bases separated the two germline ends. The CDR3 region has the DNA TGCGCCCAAGTCGGGGGGCGGAAGGGCTACACCTTC. Amino acids: CAQVGGRKGYTF.

The V gene is TRBV3-1 (or the pseudogene TRBV3-2), the J gene TRBJ1-1; D remains unclear. The CDR3 contains 13 residues. Germline values: CDR1 LGHDT, CDR2 YNNKEL (reference sequence). V lost 0 bases and J 5 bases, leaving 7 bases between the germline ends. The DNA of the CDR3 is TGTGCCAGCAGCCAAGATATAGGGACTGAAGCTTTCTTT. Protein: CASSQDIGTEAFF.

The J gene is TRBJ1-2, the V gene TRBV6-1; TRBD1 matches 7 bases. Germline assignment: CDR1 MNHNS and CDR2 SASEGT. The length of the CDR3 is 13 residues. J gave up 4 bases and V 3 bases, and 2 bases lay outside the gene matches. The CDR3 DNA sequence: TGTGCCAGCAGTGAGGGACAGAGCTATGGCTACACCTTC. It specifies CASSEGQSYGYTF.

V gene TRBV3-1 (or the pseudogene TRBV3-2) combines with J gene TRBJ2-3; 10 nucleotides line up with TRBD2. With V trimmed by 1 base and J by 5 bases, 6 bases remained unmatched. Looked up from germline, CDR1 is LGHDT and CDR2 is YNNKEL (reference sequence). The CDR3 covers 16 residues. The CDR3 loop reads CASSQVAAGGRDTQYF. CDR3 coding DNA: TGTGCCAGCAGCCAAGTGGCAGCGGGGGGGCGAGATACGCAGTATTTT.

This chain's CDR3 is CASSSQGAPGGLFF. CDR3 in DNA: TGTGCCAGCAGTTCCCAGGGGGCGCCAGGAGGACTGTTTTTT. This chain connects TRBV2 to TRBJ1-4; TRBD1 matches at 8 bases. V trimming: 5 bases; J trimming: 13 bases; junction bases outside the gene matches: 12. Germline V gene data show CDR1 as SNHLY and CDR2 as FYNNEI. There are 14 residues in the CDR3.

This chain joins TRBV13 and TRBJ2-1, with 8 bases lining up with TRBD2. The CDR3 totals 16 residues. From germline, CDR1 is PRHDT and CDR2 FYEKMQ (reference sequence). Unmatched junction bases numbered 12, after V lost 7 bases and J lost 4 bases. Here the CDR3 DNA reads TGTGCCAGCACCCGAGGGTTACTAGCGGAATACAATGAGCAGTTCTTC. Amino acids: CASTRGLLAEYNEQFF.

This clone occurred a few times. The chain recombines TRBV7-2 with TRBJ1-2; D gene unclear. This CDR3 contains 13 residues. Trimming pared 8 bases from V and 0 bases from J, leaving 10 bases between. Germline V gene data show CDR1 as SGHTA and CDR2 as FQGNSA. The CDR3 spells CASGGGSNYGYTF. DNA of the CDR3: TGTGCCAGCGGAGGCGGATCTAACTATGGCTACACCTTC.

This chain connects TRBV29-1 to TRBJ1-6, with TRBD1 matching 9 bases. Germline trimming cut 5 bases from V and 7 bases from J; bases unmatched to any gene: 6. Germline V gene sequence: CDR1 SQVTM, CDR2 ANQGSEA. This CDR3 contains 14 residues. The CDR3 nucleotides read TGCAGCGTTAGCCGGGACAGGGAAAATTCACCCCTCCACTTT. Encoded protein: CSVSRDRENSPLHF. The full variable domain, rest sourced from reference TRBV29-1 and TRBJ1-6, is SAVISQKPSRDICQRGTSLTIQCQVDSQVTMMFWYRQQPGQSLTLIATANQGSEATYESGFVIDKFPISRPNLTFSTLTVSNMSPEDSSIYLCSVSRDRENSPLHFGNGTRLTVT.

V is TRBV29-1 and J is TRBJ2-7, with D perhaps given as TRBD1 or TRBD2 (6 bases each). The germline CDR1 and CDR2 sequences are SQVTM and ANQGSEA. The CDR3 covers 14 residues. V shed 1 base and J shed 1 base, with 11 bases lying between them. The DNA for the CDR3 is TGCAGCGTTGAAGGCTGGGGGGCTTCCTACGAGCAGTACTTC. This codes for CSVEGWGASYEQYF.

The chain carries TRBV27 and TRBJ1-3; D gene ambiguous. The germline V gene encodes CDR1 MNHEY and CDR2 SMNVEV (reference sequence). This CDR3 is 15 amino acids long. The V and J ends lost 4 bases and 4 bases respectively, with 14 bases between them. The CDR3 nucleotides are TGTGCCAGCAGTTCGGAGGGCGCTCCCGGAAACACCATATATTTT. This codes for CASSSEGAPGNTIYF.

This chain uses TRBV7-6 with TRBJ2-1; D is tentatively TRBD1 or TRBD2 (5 bases each). Trimming cost V 2 bases and J 0 bases, with 11 bases left between them. Germline-derived CDR1 and CDR2 are SGHVS and FNYEAQ. The CDR3 has 16 residues. CDR3 loop: CASSLSGPSSYNEQFF. CDR3 in DNA: TGTGCCAGCAGCTTATCGGGACCAAGCTCCTACAATGAGCAGTTCTTC.

This clone was observed a single time. The CDR3 region is CASSLGGGTYGYTF. CDR3 in DNA: TGTGCCAGCAGCTTGGGTGGGGGGACCTATGGCTACACCTTC. The chain joins TRBV5-4 to TRBJ1-2; maybe TRBD1 (5 bases). The germline V gene encodes CDR1 SGHNT and CDR2 YYREEE (reference sequence). This CDR3 comprises 14 residues. V lost 0 bases, J lost 4 bases, and 10 bases lay in between.

The chain has TRBV7-2 and TRBJ1-5; D remains ambiguous. Deletions cut 4 bases from V and 3 bases from J, with 25 bases between. The V gene's germline CDR1 is SGHTA and CDR2 FQGNSA. The CDR3 has 19 residues. The CDR3 DNA reads as TGTGCCAGCAGCTCCAAGGGAGGGAGGTTGGGTATTGCCAATCAGCCCCAGCATTTT. This gives the protein CASSSKGGRLGIANQPQHF.

This clone was recorded once. The CDR3 is CASSFEGQNTEAFF. CDR3 coding DNA: TGTGCCAGCAGTTTCGAGGGACAAAACACTGAAGCTTTCTTT. The V and J genes are TRBV6-6 and TRBJ1-1; the D gene is possibly TRBD1 (6 bases). This CDR3 region has 14 residues. Deletions cut 4 bases from V and 2 bases from J, with 11 bases between. The germline V gene has CDR1 MNHNY and CDR2 SVGAGI (reference sequence).

J is TRBJ2-3 and V is TRBV7-6; 12 bases map to TRBD2. The length of the CDR3 is 16 residues. Losses at the gene ends were 4 bases for V and 0 bases for J; bases not matched to a gene: 2. The germline gives CDR1 SGHVS, CDR2 FNYEAQ. CDR3 sequence reads: CASSSGTSGSTDTQYF. The CDR3 coding sequence is TGTGCCAGCAGCTCCGGGACTAGCGGGAGCACAGATACGCAGTATTTT.

The sample holds one count of this clone. This chain links TRBV18 with TRBJ1-6, with D uncertain. CDR3 length: 14 residues. The V gene's germline CDR1 is KGHSH and CDR2 LQKENI. Deletions cut 6 bases from V and 8 bases from J, with 14 bases between. The CDR3: CASSPRGGDSPLHF. As DNA, the CDR3 is TGTGCCAGCTCCCCGCGGGGTGGGGATTCACCCCTCCACTTT.

V and J are TRBV6-1 and TRBJ1-5, with D hard to call. Looked up from germline, CDR1 is MNHNS and CDR2 is SASEGT. Trimming stripped 0 bases from V and 7 bases from J, with 13 bases between. The CDR3 has 15 amino acids. The CDR3: CASSEAPGIIQPQHF. For the CDR3, the DNA is TGTGCCAGCAGTGAAGCGCCGGGGATCATACAGCCCCAGCATTTT.

This clone was observed a single time. CDR3 loop: CASSFAGGYTGELFF. The DNA of the CDR3 is TGCGCCAGCAGCTTTGCGGGGGGTTACACCGGGGAGCTGTTTTTT. The chain has TRBV5-1 and TRBJ2-2; 8 bases fit TRBD2. In germline, CDR1 is SGHRS, CDR2 YFSETQ. This CDR3 spans 15 amino acids. V shed 2 bases and J 3 bases; nucleotides not matched to a gene: 3.

This sequence joins TRBV7-9 and TRBJ2-2, with D maybe TRBD1 (5 bases). The CDR3 covers 14 residues. The V end was cut by 5 bases, the J end by 4 bases, with 11 bases between. Per the germline V gene, CDR1 is SEHNR and CDR2 is FQNEAQ (reference sequence). CDR3 protein: CASSEDSSTGELFF. The CDR3 region has the DNA TGTGCCAGCAGCGAAGACAGTTCCACCGGGGAGCTGTTTTTT.

This clone was seen just once. The rearrangement links TRBV2 to TRBJ1-5; D not certain. Trimming pared 7 bases from V and 4 bases from J, leaving 11 bases between. Germline V gene lookup returns CDR1 SNHLY and CDR2 FYNNEI. This CDR3 has 13 amino acids. CDR3 region: CASTLEGNQPQHF. Here the CDR3 DNA reads TGTGCCAGCACCCTAGAGGGAAATCAGCCCCAGCATTTT.